This section outlines one T cell receptor (beta chain) sequence together with its context. No antigen is known for it. TCRdb re-called the 5' RACE reads through MiXCR, storing one row per CDR3 protein. The data contain fewer than 60,000 distinct CDR3 sequences, about 30% of them seen just once; the ten biggest clones take up 40% to 45%. The source of the sample is a study of T-cell memory formation after mild COVID-19. Study observations and caveats: Pre-infection memory harbored some responding clones, suggesting cross-reactive memory joined. Day 15 to 85 contractors were CD4/CD8 balanced; later expanders leaned CD4+.

Germline lookup yields CDR1 SEHNR and CDR2 FQNEAQ (reference sequence). The CDR3 contains 14 residues. V was shortened by 1 base and J by 1 base, with 7 bases between the two germline ends. The receptor comes from a man between 18 and 35 years old who had mild COVID-19 (a few samples of this study predate the infection). Cell type and time point are not known. The chain uses TRBV7-9 and TRBJ2-5; the D gene is possibly TRBD1 (5 bases). The sample comprised PBMCs or a T cell subset sorted from them (not recorded which). The CDR3 coding sequence is TGTGCCAGCAGCTTAGGGGGCGGCCAAGAGACCCAGTACTTC. Protein product: CASSLGGGQETQYF.